The clone carrying this T cell receptor beta chain came up a few times. Its specificity is not known. Employing constant-segment primers, 5'RACE generated TCR alpha and TCR beta cDNA libraries bearing sample barcodes and UMIs. Using its own MiXCR run on the 5' RACE reads, TCRdb lists one record per CDR3 protein. This sample yields 300,000 to 350,000 distinct CDR3 sequences, of which roughly an eighth are seen a single time; roughly 20% belongs to the top ten. Germline lookup yields CDR1 SQVTM and CDR2 ANQGSEA. The junction had 9 bases not matched to a gene; V was cut back by 6 bases and J by 5 bases. This CDR3 has 13 residues. This specimen comes from a study of T-cell memory formation after mild COVID-19. Points from the study as a whole: The authors left the SARS-CoV-2 specificity of second-wave clones peaking on day 37 unconfirmed.

The chain employs TRBV29-1 and TRBJ1-1; 7 bases match TRBD1. The specimen was PBMCs or a T cell subset sorted from them (not recorded which). This sequence originates from a man aged 18 to 29 who had mild COVID-19 (a few samples of this study predate the infection). Cell type and time point are not known. CDR3 bases: TGCAGCGTCTCCCAGGGGGGTTGGACTGAAGCTTTCTTT. Translating it yields CSVSQGGWTEAFF.